The present entry profiles one T cell receptor (beta chain) with its context. Its target is not known. The CDR3 runs 15 residues. Germline trimming cut 6 bases from V and 2 bases from J; bases unmatched to any gene: 11. Germline V gene sequence: CDR1 SQVTM, CDR2 ANQGSEA. Some clones are missing from TCRdb's copy, which holds only in-frame ones; the method was immunoSEQ multiplex PCR. Of under 65,000 clones listed, roughly 96% were seen once; the top ten hold about 6%. The sample originates from a study of cytomegalovirus exposure and HLA in healthy donors. Among the 100 to 150 subjects of the validation cohort, separate from the roughly 670-subject first cohort, were the donors. Study-level points and caveats: Many donors shared some public TCRs, even though most TCR sequences were rare. In vitro work confirmed that a few CMV-associated chains recognize CMV antigens.

Sequencing used PBMCs. This TCR was sampled from a woman aged 18-35 years in good health and CMV-seropositive. The chain couples TRBV29-1 to TRBJ2-3; 7 bases map to TRBD1. CDR3 sequence (DNA): TGCAGCGTAAAAACAGGGGCAAGGTCCACAGATACGCAGTATTTT. Protein: CSVKTGARSTDTQYF.